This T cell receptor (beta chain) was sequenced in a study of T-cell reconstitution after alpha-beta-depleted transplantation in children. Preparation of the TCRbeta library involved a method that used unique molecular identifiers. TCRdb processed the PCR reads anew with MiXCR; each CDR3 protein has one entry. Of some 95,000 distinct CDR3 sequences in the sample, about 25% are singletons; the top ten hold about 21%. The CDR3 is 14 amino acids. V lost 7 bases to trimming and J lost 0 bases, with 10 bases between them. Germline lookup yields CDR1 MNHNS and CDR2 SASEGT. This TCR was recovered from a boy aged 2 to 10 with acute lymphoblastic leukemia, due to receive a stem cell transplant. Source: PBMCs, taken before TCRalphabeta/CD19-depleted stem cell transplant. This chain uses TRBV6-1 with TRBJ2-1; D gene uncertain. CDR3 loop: CASNDRSSYNEQFF. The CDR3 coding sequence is TGTGCCAGCAATGATCGCAGCTCCTACAATGAGCAGTTCTTC.